This T cell receptor beta chain was sequenced in a study of blood T cell repertoires in COVID-19. Whole-study context: Acute and convalescent COVID-19 specimens originated in the United States, Italy and Spain. T cells, B-cell-depleted T cells, or PBMCs supplied cDNA or gDNA.

Per the authors' pipeline: Counts of nucleated cells, estimated from reference gene primer amplification, were obtained. TCRdb's table, derived via immunoSEQ multiplex PCR, lists solely in-frame clones and lacks some. V and J calls and clone size are copied from that table; D and trimming were computed from the DNA. Altogether roughly 100,000 clones are present, 75% to 90% being singletons, with the ten largest covering under 30%. Germline V gene lookup returns CDR1 GTSNPN and CDR2 SVGIG (reference sequence). Trimming pared 1 base from V and 1 base from J, leaving 7 bases between. The CDR3 covers 13 residues.

This receptor was obtained from a man aged 55 to 69 with acute or convalescent COVID-19. Sequenced sample: peripheral blood. The V gene is TRBV30, the J gene TRBJ1-1; D is perhaps TRBD1 (6 bases). The CDR3 loop is CAWSGRGNTEAFF. DNA of the CDR3: TGTGCCTGGAGTGGCAGGGGGAACACTGAAGCTTTCTTT.